The 4 T cell receptor beta chains below all came from one sample that was sequenced in a study of shared clonotypes between healthy human individuals. Using immunoSEQ multiplex PCR, the repertoire was profiled, and TCRdb retains in-frame clones only, with some absent. Among more than 2 million clones listed, 85% to 95% were seen once. Sequences were obtained from naive CD4+ T cells sorted from blood. Subset indicated: CD45RA+ positively selected. These receptor sequences come from a man between 18 and 35 years old in good health.

Concerning this clone itself: The identical CDR3 is also encoded by other nucleotide sequences in the sample. The chain is built from TRBV7-2 and TRBJ2-1, with D unclear. CDR1 and CDR2 (germline): SGHTA, FQGNSA. The CDR3 is made up of 14 amino acids. Deletions cut 0 bases from V and 1 base from J, with 4 bases between. CDR3 DNA sequence: TGTGCCAGCAGCTTAGCGGGTTCCTACAATGAGCAGTTCTTC. The encoded protein is CASSLAGSYNEQFF.

V usage is TRBV7-2 and J usage is TRBJ2-7, with unresolved D. Trimming took off 5 bases at V and 1 base at J, with 15 bases between the two ends. The CDR3 covers 15 residues. From germline, CDR1 is SGHTA and CDR2 FQGNSA. The CDR3 nucleotides are TGTGCCAGCAGCACCACCAGAGGCAGGTCCTACGAGCAGTACTTC. Protein: CASSTTRGRSYEQYF.

The rearrangement joins TRBV19 to TRBJ2-7; D may correspond to TRBD1 or TRBD2 (6 bases each). V gave up 3 bases and J gave up 3 bases, with 15 bases separating them. Germline V CDR1 and CDR2: LNHDA, SQIVND (reference sequence). The CDR3 contains 15 residues. The CDR3 protein is CASSMSRGPFYEQYF. CDR3 coding DNA: TGTGCCAGTAGTATGTCACGGGGGCCTTTCTACGAGCAGTACTTC. The full variable domain, in which reference TRBV19 and TRBJ2-7 provide the parts outside the CDR3, is DGGITQSPKYLFRKEGQNVTLSCEQNLNHDAMYWYRQDPGQGLRLIYYSQIVNDFQKGDIAEGYSVSREKKESFPLTVTSAQKNPTAFYLCASSMSRGPFYEQYFGPGTRLTVT.

The chain carries TRBV6-1 and TRBJ1-5; D might be TRBD1 (5 bases). Germline V gives CDR1 MNHNS, CDR2 SASEGT. Trimming took 11 bases from V and 9 from J, leaving 20 bases between them. This CDR3 has 13 amino acids. The CDR3 sequence is CAGGAGGSRPQHF. CDR3 nucleotides: TGTGCCGGCGGGGCGGGGGGGTCAAGGCCCCAGCATTTT.